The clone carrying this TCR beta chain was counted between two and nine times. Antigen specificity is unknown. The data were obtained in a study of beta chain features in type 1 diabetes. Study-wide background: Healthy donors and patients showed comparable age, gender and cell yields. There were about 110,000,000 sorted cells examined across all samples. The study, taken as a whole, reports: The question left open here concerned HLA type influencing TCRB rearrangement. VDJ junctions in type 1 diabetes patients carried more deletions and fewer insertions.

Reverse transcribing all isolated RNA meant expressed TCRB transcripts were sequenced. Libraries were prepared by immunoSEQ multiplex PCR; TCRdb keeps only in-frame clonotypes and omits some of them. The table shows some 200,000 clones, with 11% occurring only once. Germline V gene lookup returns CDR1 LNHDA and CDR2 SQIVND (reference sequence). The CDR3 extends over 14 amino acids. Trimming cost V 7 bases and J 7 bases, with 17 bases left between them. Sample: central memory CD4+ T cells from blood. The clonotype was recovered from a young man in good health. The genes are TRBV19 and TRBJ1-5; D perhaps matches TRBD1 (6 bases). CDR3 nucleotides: TGTGCCAGTATCGCACAGGGTGTGGGGCAGCCCCAGCATTTT. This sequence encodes CASIAQGVGQPQHF.